Sequencing of this T cell receptor beta chain was carried out in a study of CD8 T cells in ankylosing spondylitis. CDR3 size: 13 residues. CDR1 is GTSNPN and CDR2 is SVGIG in the germline V gene (reference sequence). Trimming took 2 bases from V and 0 from J, leaving 7 bases between them. TCRdb independently ran MiXCR on the 5' RACE reads; one entry per CDR3 protein. The repertoire holds about 200,000 distinct CDR3 sequences, with 9.5% to 15% as singletons. The source is a male donor with ankylosing spondylitis or in good health (not recorded which). The chain recombines TRBV30 with TRBJ1-1, with D hard to call. Sequences were obtained from blood, either unsorted or a sorted T cell fraction (not recorded which). CDR3 sequence: CAWSKDMNTEAFF. In DNA, the CDR3 is TGTGCCTGGAGTAAAGATATGAACACTGAAGCTTTCTTT.